This T cell receptor (beta chain) was sequenced in a study of T cells in Graves' hyperthyroidism and ophthalmopathy. Study details: Staff took peripheral blood when the initial diagnosis was made, before any treatment began. Findings and caveats of the study: Blood samples included most of the expanded thyroid clonotypes exceeding 0.001.

Amplified TCR beta CDR3 regions came from RNA transcripts. First-round RT-PCR of the TCR CDR3 relied on the HTBI primer set. TCRdb called the multiplex PCR reads again in MiXCR, with one record for every CDR3 protein. Among 700,000 or so distinct CDR3 sequences listed, around 17% were seen once. This clonotype was counted many times. Its antigen is as yet unknown. V lost 1 base to trimming and J lost 6 bases, with 10 bases between them. This CDR3 has 14 residues. Germline V gene sequence: CDR1 SGHTA, CDR2 FQGNSA. Aged 18 to 65, the patients had hyperthyroidism that was newly diagnosed and had lasted under 2 months. Uncontrolled infection, other autoimmune disease, pregnancy and lactation each barred patients from inclusion.

This chain uses TRBV7-2 with TRBJ2-1; D remains unclear. Sequencing was done on a sample of blood. This sequence was found in a man between 18 and 35 years old with Graves' hyperthyroidism. CDR3 DNA sequence: TGTGCCAGCAGCTTAGAAGCTAGGATCAATGAGCAGTTCTTC. Translating it yields CASSLEARINEQFF. Full variable domain (outside the CDR3, taken from reference TRBV7-2 and TRBJ2-1): GAGVSQSPSNKVTEKGKDVELRCDPISGHTALYWYRQSLGQGLEFLIYFQGNSAPDKSGLPSDRFSAERTGGSVSTLTIQRTQQEDSAVYLCASSLEARINEQFFGPGTRLTVL.